These 5 T cell receptor beta chains were all obtained from the same sample, sequenced in a study of CD8 T cells in Susac syndrome. When the RNA was reverse transcribed, random hexamers were used with an input of about 0.5 to 1 ug. TCRdb ran MiXCR on the immunoSEQ multiplex PCR reads and lists one entry per CDR3 protein. Counted here are more than 200,000 distinct CDR3 sequences, 92% occurring once; the ten biggest clones make up less than 0.15%. The sample was CD8+ T cells from PBMCs. The receptors here all came from a human donor with multiple sclerosis.

The chain joins TRBV5-4 to TRBJ2-7; D not certain. V lost 6 bases, J lost 6 bases, and 10 bases lay in between. CDR1 and CDR2 from the germline V gene are SGHNT and YYREEE (reference sequence). CDR3 length: 11 amino acids. This CDR3 reads CASTLEGEQYF. CDR3 in DNA: TGTGCCAGCACCCTTGAAGGCGAGCAGTACTTC. The variable domain in full, completed from reference TRBV5-4 and TRBJ2-7, reads ETGVTQSPTHLIKTRGQQVTLRCSSQSGHNTVSWYQQALGQGPQFIFQYYREEENGRGNFPPRFSGLQFPNYSSELNVNALELDDSALYLCASTLEGEQYFGPGTRLTVT.

The CDR3 reads CSARDKKGRLYEQYF. The CDR3, as DNA: TGCAGTGCTAGAGATAAGAAAGGGAGACTCTACGAGCAGTACTTC. The genes are TRBV20-1 and TRBJ2-7, with a weak D call TRBD2 (5 bases). The CDR3 has 15 amino acids. The V gene's germline CDR1 is DFQATT and CDR2 SNEGSKA (reference sequence). Trimming cost V 0 bases and J 3 bases, with 15 bases left between them.

The genes are TRBV7-9 and TRBJ2-7; TRBD1 is a possible D gene (6 bases). Trimming took 2 bases from V and 2 from J, leaving 10 bases between them. CDR3 length: 14 amino acids. Germline CDR1 is SEHNR and CDR2 is FQNEAQ (reference sequence). The CDR3 loop is CASSLRQGPYEQYF. The CDR3 DNA reads TGTGCCAGCAGCTTACGCCAGGGGCCCTACGAGCAGTACTTC.

CDR3 region: CATSRDLRDRAGEQYF. CDR3 sequence (DNA): TGTGCCACCAGCAGAGATCTCCGGGACAGGGCAGGGGAGCAGTACTTC. The gene calls are TRBV15 and TRBJ2-7; 9 bases are shared with TRBD1. The CDR3 is made up of 16 amino acids. Trimming removed 0 bases from V and 7 bases from J; junction bases left unmatched: 10. CDR1 and CDR2 (germline): LNHNV, YYDKDF (reference sequence). The entire variable domain, with the rest obtained from reference TRBV15 and TRBJ2-7, is as follows: DAMVIQNPRYQVTQFGKPVTLSCSQTLNHNVMYWYQQKSSQAPKLLFHYYDKDFNNEADTPDNFQSRRPNTSFCFLDIRSPGLGDTAMYLCATSRDLRDRAGEQYFGPGTRLTVT.

The chain is built from TRBV7-9 and TRBJ1-2; D is ambiguous. Germline CDR1 SEHNR, CDR2 FQNEAQ (reference sequence). The V end was cut by 6 bases, the J end by 14 bases, with 19 bases between. The length of the CDR3 is 12 residues. CDR3 in DNA: TGTGCCAGCAGACTAGCGGGCAGGCAACCTACCTTC. Its translation: CASRLAGRQPTF.